This T cell receptor (beta chain) is drawn from a study of CD8+CD57+ T cells in acquired aplastic anemia. Study-level background: Sorted CD4+ and CD8+ cells yielded DNA averaging approximately 3.5 ug.

This clonotype appeared once. Its specificity is not known. Genomic DNA provided the template from which TCR beta VDJ and CDR3 profiles were obtained. TCRdb reanalysed the reads using MiXCR and keeps one entry per CDR3 protein. The repertoire holds approximately 190,000 distinct CDR3 sequences, 64% seen once, with under 60% in the top ten. Trimming cost V 6 bases and J 4 bases, with 7 bases left between them. Germline CDR1 ENHRY, CDR2 SYGVKD. The CDR3 is 12 amino acids. Findings and caveats of the study: The study identified under 30 CD8+ CDR3 sequences shared by patients and controls.

The sample was sorted CD4+, CD8+, or CD8+CD57+ T cells (not recorded which) from PBMCs. This clonotype was obtained from a human donor with severe aplastic anemia or a healthy control (not recorded which). V gene TRBV10-3 combines with J gene TRBJ1-3; no clear D gene. The CDR3 loop reads CAIRSEGNTIYF. CDR3 in DNA: TGTGCCATCAGGAGTGAAGGAAACACCATATATTTT.